What follows describes a single TCR beta chain. Constant-segment primers and 5'RACE yielded cDNA libraries for TCR alpha and TCR beta, each carrying sample barcodes and UMIs. Using its own MiXCR run on the 5' RACE reads, TCRdb lists one record per CDR3 protein. The sample lists 340,000 or so distinct CDR3 sequences; 10% to 15% were seen once. This entry comes from a study of T-cell memory formation after mild COVID-19. CDR3 length: 14 amino acids. The ends were cut back, 4 bases at V and 5 bases at J, with 13 bases in the middle. The germline CDR1 and CDR2 sequences are MNHNS and SASEGT. The sample consisted of PBMCs or a T cell subset sorted from them (not recorded which). The sequence was obtained from a man aged 18 to 35 who had mild COVID-19 (a few samples of this study predate the infection). Cell type and time point are not known. The rearrangement links TRBV6-1 to TRBJ2-3, with D possibly matching TRBD1 (5 bases). The CDR3 loop reads CASSVLQDRDTQYF. CDR3 in DNA: TGTGCCAGCAGTGTTCTACAGGATCGAGATACGCAGTATTTT.